By share of the sample, the clone carrying this T cell receptor (beta chain) is large (0.1 to 1%). The data were produced by immunoSEQ multiplex PCR, yet TCRdb's version contains in-frame clones alone and is incomplete. This sample yields about 7,000 clones, of which 48% are seen a single time; 11% belongs to the top ten. The germline V gene has CDR1 SGHVS and CDR2 FQNEAQ. V gave up 3 bases and J gave up 7 bases; unmatched junction bases: 9. The CDR3 totals 15 residues. These data are taken from a study of neoadjuvant anti-PD-1 for oral cavity cancer. Study-level background: Patients without progression received a fourth nivolumab dose around day 43, then surgical resection on days 50-56.

This TCR was recovered from a person between 40 and 79 years old with oral cavity squamous cell carcinoma. V and J are TRBV7-8 and TRBJ1-2; 9 nucleotides align to TRBD1. Sequencing used tumor tissue, obtained before nivolumab (anti-PD-1) treatment. The CDR3 spells CASSFYTGGLGGYTF. CDR3 DNA: TGTGCCAGCAGCTTCTACACAGGGGGCTTAGGTGGCTACACCTTC.